This T cell receptor (beta chain) was identified during a study of T cell changes during pregnancy in multiple sclerosis. Libraries were prepared by immunoSEQ multiplex PCR; TCRdb keeps only in-frame clonotypes and omits some of them. The sample has about 38,000 clones, around nine tenths seen once; the top ten hold 6% to 7.5%. With 2 bases removed from V and 0 bases from J, the gap between germline ends came to 7 bases. The CDR3 loop spans 15 amino acids. CDR1 and CDR2 (germline): MGHRA, YSYEKL. The starting material was CD8+ T cells from peripheral blood mononuclear cells, obtained in the third trimester of pregnancy. This chain links TRBV4-1 with TRBJ1-4; no clear D gene. The sequence came from a female donor with multiple sclerosis, enrolled in a pregnancy study. The CDR3 DNA follows: TGCGCCAGCAGCCAAAGAGTTGCAACTAATGAAAAACTGTTTTTT. Residues: CASSQRVATNEKLFF.